This TCR beta chain comes out of a study of blood T cell repertoires in COVID-19 (dated by TCRdb to the early 2020s). Study-wide context: Samples covering the acute and convalescent phases of COVID-19 were provided by collaborators in the United States, Italy and Spain. The prospective study material was composed of cDNA or gDNA derived from T cells, B-cell-depleted T cells, or PBMCs. The dataset comprised deeply sampled blood TCRbeta repertoires from subjects exposed to, actively infected with, or recovered from COVID-19. The repertoires were released in a freely available public database meant as a resource for research on the immune response to SARS-CoV-2. Samples were obtained from the ongoing ImmuneRACE study (first 160 participants) and from about 1,300 subjects provided by 6 global collaborators. A de-identified subject ID, COVID-19 status, age in years and sex were almost always included in the sample metadata. Where HLA class I and class II types were available, the types were taken from metadata supplied by the sample provider, not from assay-based typing.

Study-wide conclusions, independent of this receptor: The amount of clinical and demographic metadata varied by source and participant and was provided uncurated.

TCRbeta CDR3 regions were amplified from genomic DNA using the immunoSEQ Assay, a bias-controlled multiplex PCR. The source study handled its data this way. Nucleated cell counts per sample were estimated from amplification of reference gene primers within the assay. Sequence reads were collapsed and filtered to measure the absolute abundance of every unique TCRbeta CDR3 rearrangement. For each sample, productive Simpson clonality was calculated as the square root of Simpson's diversity index over productive rearrangements. Entries here come from immuneACCESS through TCRdb and include only in-frame sequences with V and J called. Some clones fail to appear in such tables; in the studies checked, an unresolved V gene covers under half of the shortfall, and the cause of the remainder is unknown. The V and J calls and the clone size are those of that table, but D and trimming were determined from the DNA. The sample contains some 260,000 clones, around 88% of them found a single time. The biggest ten clones account for just under 6.5% of the sample.

In Seattle, one collaborating source enrolled patients while the infection was active and tracked those patients longitudinally over the course of disease. The collaborating institutions used their own protocols to collect whole blood in K2EDTA tubes. For TCRbeta analysis, collaborators shipped samples in one of three forms: frozen whole blood, isolated PBMCs, or DNA extracted from either of those sample types. The CDR3 contains 15 residues, cysteine and phenylalanine counted. Here the CDR3 DNA is all that survives: 45 bases in frame from base 1. CDR1 and CDR2 are read off the germline V gene as MNHEY and SVGEGT. Between the V and J ends, shortened by 3 bases and 3 bases respectively, the junction contains 14 bases. As for this clone: What this receptor recognizes is not known. No base-level quality is on record; no much larger clone is a single base apart.

The V and J segments used are TRBV6-2 or TRBV6-3 and TRBJ1-1; the D gene is not confidently resolved. Sequencing was performed on peripheral blood. This receptor was identified in a woman between 25 and 40 years old with COVID-19, enrolled during active disease. The DNA sequence is given as TGTGCCAGCAGTTATCTGATTACCGAGTACACTGAAGCTTTCTTT. It encodes CASSYLITEYTEAFF.